One sample yielded the 4 T cell receptor beta chains listed below, sequenced in a study of blood T cell repertoires in COVID-19 (dated by TCRdb to about 2020). Libraries were constructed by the immunoSEQ multiplex PCR assay. The clones in this table, taken by TCRdb from immuneACCESS, are in-frame only. Not every clone is retained; where verified, under half of the shortfall comes from an unresolved V gene, and the cause of the rest is unknown. The sample table contains 110,000 to 150,000 clones; only one count was recorded for 60% to 85% of them. The ten largest clones take up over 7% of the sample. The sequencing sample was made of peripheral blood. These receptors came from a man aged 50 or older with active or convalescent COVID-19.

CDR3 DNA: TGTGCCACCAGCAGAGAGAGGAACACTGAAGCTTTCTTT. Protein sequence: CATSRERNTEAFF. The chain carries TRBV15 and TRBJ1-1; D is ambiguous. CDR1 LNHNV and CDR2 YYDKDF come from the germline V gene (reference sequence). CDR3 length: 13 amino acids. V lost 0 bases and J 1 base, leaving 3 bases between the germline ends.

V and J are TRBV5-1 and TRBJ2-7, with 11 positions matching TRBD2. CDR1 is SGHRS, CDR2 YFSETQ, per germline. This CDR3 has 21 amino acids. The V segment lost 0 bases and the J segment 0 bases; nucleotides outside the gene matches: 17. CDR3 nucleotides: TGCGCCAGCAGCTTGGGCCTTGGGACTAGCGGCCACACGATGAGCTCCTACGAGCAGTACTTC. Residues: CASSLGLGTSGHTMSSYEQYF. The full variable domain, with the rest looked up from reference TRBV5-1 and TRBJ2-7, is KAGVTQTPRYLIKTRGQQVTLSCSPISGHRSVSWYQQTPGQGLQFLFEYFSETQRNKGNFPGRFSGRQFSNSRSEMNVSTLELGDSALYLCASSLGLGTSGHTMSSYEQYFGPGTRLTVT.

The chain couples TRBV30 to TRBJ1-6, with D unclear. Trimming removed 8 bases at V and 7 bases at J, with 18 bases between. Per germline, CDR1 GTSNPN and CDR2 SVGIG (reference sequence). The CDR3 contains 14 residues. The CDR3 reads CAEGGLGLNSPLHF. CDR3 DNA: TGTGCCGAAGGAGGACTCGGACTGAATTCACCCCTCCACTTT.

This clone was detected once. The rearrangement uses TRBV2 and TRBJ1-2; 9 nucleotides agree with TRBD1. Germline lookup yields CDR1 SNHLY and CDR2 FYNNEI. The CDR3 totals 16 residues. After removal of 3 bases from V and 5 bases from J, the junction contained 10 bases not matched to a gene. DNA for the CDR3: TGTGCCAGCAGTGAGGTTAACAGGGGGCCGGTATATGGCTACACCTTC. Its translation is CASSEVNRGPVYGYTF.